A single sample is the source of the 16 T cell receptor beta chains below, sequenced in a study of shared clonotypes between healthy human individuals. Sequencing used immunoSEQ multiplex PCR; TCRdb keeps in-frame clones, though not all of them. Here the sample spans over a million clones, roughly 96% being singletons. The sequenced sample was naive CD4+ T cells sorted from blood. As for subset: CD45RA+ positively selected. These receptors were taken from a man aged 25-45 years in good health.

This clone was found once. The CDR3 DNA sequence: TGTGCCAGCAGCCCCCTTTCCAGGGGCGCGAGGAGAGGGAGGGGTGAAGCTTTCTTT. Protein: CASSPLSRGARRGRGEAFF. The chain uses TRBV21-1 and TRBJ1-1. TRBV21-1 is annotated as a pseudogene. This CDR3 has 19 residues.

The chain is built from TRBV7-2 and TRBJ1-1, with D possibly being TRBD1 (5 bases). Germline CDR1 SGHTA, CDR2 FQGNSA. This CDR3 is built from 14 residues. Between the trimmed V and J ends, which lost 5 bases and 7 bases, there was a span of 17 bases. CDR3 region: CASSPGGGGNEAFF. The CDR3 bases are TGTGCCAGCAGCCCGGGGGGAGGAGGTAATGAAGCTTTCTTT.

The chain joins TRBV10-3 to TRBJ2-1; 10 positions agree with TRBD2. The CDR3 is 16 residues long. Trimming at V came to 2 bases and at J to 9 bases, leaving 10 bases not matched to a gene. Germline CDR1 and CDR2: ENHRY and SYGVKD. CDR3 loop: CAISEGALAGAGEQFF. As DNA, the CDR3 is TGTGCCATCAGTGAGGGGGCCCTAGCGGGAGCCGGTGAGCAGTTCTTC.

V usage is TRBV15 and J usage is TRBJ2-7; D might be TRBD1 or TRBD2, each matching 5 bases. The CDR3 covers 16 residues. The germline gives CDR1 LNHNV, CDR2 YYDKDF (reference sequence). Trimming stripped 0 bases from V and 2 bases from J, with 14 bases between. The CDR3 region has the DNA TGTGCCACCAGCAGAGAGGGTTGGGGGTCGACCTACGAGCAGTACTTC. Translated: CATSREGWGSTYEQYF.

This chain links TRBV30 with TRBJ2-5; no clear D gene. This CDR3 is built from 13 residues. Germline loops: CDR1 GTSNPN, CDR2 SVGIG (reference sequence). Trimming cost V 0 bases and J 1 base, with 6 bases left between them. This chain's CDR3 is CAWSVYIQETQYF. CDR3 in DNA: TGTGCCTGGAGTGTGTACATCCAAGAGACCCAGTACTTC.

The genes are TRBV14 and TRBJ1-1, with D perhaps matching TRBD1 (6 bases). The germline V and J ends were trimmed by 2 bases and 2 bases, with 15 bases remaining between them. Germline-derived CDR1 and CDR2 are SGHDN and FVKESK. The CDR3 totals 16 residues. CDR3 in DNA: TGTGCCAGCAGCCAAAGACCGGGACAACTAAACACTGAAGCTTTCTTT. This sequence encodes CASSQRPGQLNTEAFF.

The J gene is TRBJ1-1, the V gene TRBV2; TRBD1 matches at 10 bases. The CDR3 loop spans 14 amino acids. The V gene's germline CDR1 is SNHLY and CDR2 FYNNEI. J was trimmed by 5 bases and V by 5 bases; bases with no gene match: 5. This chain's CDR3 is CASSFDRGRTEAFF. The CDR3 DNA follows: TGTGCCAGCAGTTTCGACAGGGGGCGGACTGAAGCTTTCTTT.

The CDR3 DNA sequence: TGTGCCAGCAGCTTGGGGACTAGTCAATACAATGAGCAGTTCTTC. Protein: CASSLGTSQYNEQFF. The V and J genes are TRBV7-9 and TRBJ2-1; TRBD2 matches at 8 bases. Trimming at V came to 3 bases and at J to 4 bases, leaving 5 bases not matched to a gene. CDR1 and CDR2 from the germline V gene are SEHNR and FQNEAQ (reference sequence). The CDR3 is 15 amino acids.

In regard to this clone: Different DNA sequences within this sample yield the same CDR3. The chain uses TRBV5-1 and TRBJ2-1, with TRBD2 matching 15 bases. The CDR3 runs to 16 residues. Germline CDR1 SGHRS, CDR2 YFSETQ. V lost 3 bases, J lost 3 bases, and 1 base stayed unmatched. CDR3 amino acids: CASSSGLAGGYNEQFF. CDR3 coding DNA: TGCGCCAGCAGCTCGGGACTAGCGGGGGGCTACAATGAGCAGTTCTTC.

V gene TRBV28 combines with J gene TRBJ1-2; D is unresolved. The V gene lost 4 bases and the J gene lost 7 bases, with 13 bases spanning the gap. Germline CDR1 reads MDHEN; CDR2 reads SYDVKM. The CDR3 spans 13 residues. The CDR3 loop is CASSSPGLAGYTF. As DNA, the CDR3 is TGTGCCAGCAGTTCCCCGGGGTTGGCTGGCTACACCTTC.

This clone showed up just once. The rearrangement uses TRBV2 and TRBJ1-4; D is unclear. The CDR3 loop spans 14 amino acids. Trimming left V 10 bases short and J 1 base short, with 13 bases between. From germline, CDR1 is SNHLY and CDR2 FYNNEI. The CDR3 nucleotides read TGTGCCACATGCGCGGACCGAACTAATGAAAAACTGTTTTTT. It is translated as CATCADRTNEKLFF.

This clone is a singleton in its sample. The V gene is TRBV5-1, the J gene TRBJ2-2, with 7 bases fitting TRBD1. Germline V gene data show CDR1 as SGHRS and CDR2 as YFSETQ. This CDR3 region has 16 residues. With 4 bases clipped from V and 0 bases from J, the junction kept 6 bases outside the gene matches. DNA for the CDR3: TGCGCCAGCAGCACCGGGACAGTCGCGAACACCGGGGAGCTGTTTTTT. Its translation: CASSTGTVANTGELFF.

V gene TRBV18 combines with J gene TRBJ2-5; the D is unclear. Trimming pared 2 bases from V and 3 bases from J, leaving 13 bases between. Germline CDR1 reads KGHSH; CDR2 reads LQKENI. The CDR3 runs 15 residues. CDR3 sequence reads: CASSPGIVWEETQYF. The CDR3, as DNA: TGTGCCAGCTCACCAGGGATTGTATGGGAAGAGACCCAGTACTTC.

The V and J genes are TRBV5-5 and TRBJ1-1; 7 bases are a match to TRBD1. This CDR3 has 14 amino acids. Looked up from germline, CDR1 is SGHKS and CDR2 is YYEKEE (reference sequence). The V segment lost 4 bases and the J segment 3 bases; nucleotides outside the gene matches: 6. CDR3 bases: TGTGCCAGCAGCCAGGCAGGGGGACACACTGAAGCTTTCTTT. Protein sequence: CASSQAGGHTEAFF.

This clone was detected only a few times. This CDR3 reads CASRAGGPDTGELFF. In DNA form, the CDR3 reads TGTGCCAGCAGGGCGGGAGGGCCGGACACCGGGGAGCTGTTTTTT. The chain links TRBV6-5 to TRBJ2-2, with 9 bases fitting TRBD2. CDR1 is MNHEY and CDR2 is SVGAGI in the germline V gene. The V and J ends lost 6 bases and 3 bases, in that order; junction bases with no gene match: 5. This CDR3 has 15 amino acids.

V usage is TRBV29-1 and J usage is TRBJ2-5, with D unclear. The V gene lost 2 bases and the J gene lost 0 bases, with 7 bases spanning the gap. This CDR3 spans 13 amino acids. Germline V gene data show CDR1 as SQVTM and CDR2 as ANQGSEA. CDR3: CSVERVYQETQYF. CDR3 sequence (DNA): TGCAGCGTTGAAAGGGTGTACCAAGAGACCCAGTACTTC.